Listed here are 3 T cell receptor beta chains from one sample, sequenced in a study of beta chain features in type 1 diabetes (dated by TCRdb to between 2017 and 2018). The library was made by the immunoSEQ multiplex PCR assay. The entire isolated RNA was reverse transcribed using the High Capacity cDNA Reverse Transcription Kit, and thus expressed TCRB transcripts were sequenced. Imported from immuneACCESS, the table was reduced by TCRdb to in-frame sequences with V and J called. These copies leave out some clones; in studies compared against another copy, an unresolved V gene accounts for under half, and the cause of the remainder is not known. The sample has hundreds of thousands of clones on record, roughly a sixth of them singletons. Together, the top ten hold 0.093% of the sample. Sequenced: naive CD4+ T cells from blood. In light of the paper, this sample's cell subset or site label describes: true naive CD4+ T cells. The receptors originated from a young man in good health.

A note on this clone: Other DNA sequences in this sample translate to the same CDR3. The chain couples TRBV5-1 to TRBJ1-1; tentatively, D is TRBD1 (5 bases). Germline V gene lookup returns CDR1 SGHRS and CDR2 YFSETQ. The CDR3 has 13 amino acids. Trimming removed 4 bases from V and 5 bases from J, with 12 bases in between. The CDR3 sequence: CASSRQGGTEAFF. The CDR3 DNA follows: TGCGCCAGCAGCAGGCAGGGAGGGACTGAAGCTTTCTTT.

This chain joins TRBV4-2 and TRBJ1-4, with D unclear. This CDR3 has 12 residues. The V end lost 1 base, the J end lost 7 bases, and 4 bases lay between the germline ends. Germline V CDR1 and CDR2: LGHNA, YNFKEQ. CDR3 DNA sequence: TGTGCCAGCAGCCAAGTTGGTGAAAAACTGTTTTTT. Amino acids: CASSQVGEKLFF.

The V gene is TRBV7-2, the J gene TRBJ2-2; 16 bases align to TRBD2. V dropped 4 bases and J dropped 1; count of bases not matched to a gene: 6. There are 19 residues in the CDR3. Germline V lookup: CDR1 SGHTA, CDR2 FQGNSA. DNA of the CDR3: TGTGCCAGCAGCTGGCCGGGACTAGCGGGAGGGAAGAACACCGGGGAGCTGTTTTTT. It yields the protein CASSWPGLAGGKNTGELFF.